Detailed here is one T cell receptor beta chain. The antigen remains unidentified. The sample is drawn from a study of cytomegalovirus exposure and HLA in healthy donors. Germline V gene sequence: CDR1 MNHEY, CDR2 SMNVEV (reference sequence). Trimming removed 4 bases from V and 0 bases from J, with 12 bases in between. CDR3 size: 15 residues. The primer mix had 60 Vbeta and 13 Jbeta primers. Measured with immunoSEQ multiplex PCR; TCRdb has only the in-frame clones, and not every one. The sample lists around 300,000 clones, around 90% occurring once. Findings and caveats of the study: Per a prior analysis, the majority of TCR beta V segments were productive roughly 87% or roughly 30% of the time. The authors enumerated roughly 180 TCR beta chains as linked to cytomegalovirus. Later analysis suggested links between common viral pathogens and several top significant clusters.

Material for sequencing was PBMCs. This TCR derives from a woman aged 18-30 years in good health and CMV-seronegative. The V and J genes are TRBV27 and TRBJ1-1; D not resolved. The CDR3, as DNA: TGTGCCAGCAGTTCCACACAGCTTATGAACACTGAAGCTTTCTTT. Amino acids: CASSSTQLMNTEAFF.